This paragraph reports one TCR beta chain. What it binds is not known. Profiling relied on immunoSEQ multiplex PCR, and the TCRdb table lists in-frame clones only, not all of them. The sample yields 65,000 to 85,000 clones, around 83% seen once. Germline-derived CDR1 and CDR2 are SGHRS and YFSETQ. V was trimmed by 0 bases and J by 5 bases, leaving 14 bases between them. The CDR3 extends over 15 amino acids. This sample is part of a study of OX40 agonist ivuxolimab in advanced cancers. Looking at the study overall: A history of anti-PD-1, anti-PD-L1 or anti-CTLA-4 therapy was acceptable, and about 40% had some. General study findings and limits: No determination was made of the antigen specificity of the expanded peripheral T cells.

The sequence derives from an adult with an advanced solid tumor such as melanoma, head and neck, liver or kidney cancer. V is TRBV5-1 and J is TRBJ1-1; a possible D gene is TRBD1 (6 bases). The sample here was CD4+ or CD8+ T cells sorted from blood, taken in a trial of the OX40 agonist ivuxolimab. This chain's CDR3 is CASSLVIGGQTEAFF. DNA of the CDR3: TGCGCCAGCAGCTTGGTTATTGGGGGACAAACTGAAGCTTTCTTT.